A single sample is the source of the 5 T cell receptor beta chains below, sequenced in a study of cytomegalovirus exposure and HLA in healthy donors. PCR was performed using 60 Vbeta and 13 Jbeta primers. The method was immunoSEQ multiplex PCR; TCRdb's version includes in-frame clones alone and lacks a portion of them. The sample records some 190,000 clones, 80% to 85% being singletons. What was sequenced was PBMCs. These receptors were collected from a woman in her 40s in good health and CMV-seronegative.

The rearrangement joins TRBV7-2 to TRBJ2-1; D possibly corresponds to TRBD1 (5 bases). CDR1 is SGHTA and CDR2 is FQGNSA in the germline V gene. V was shortened by 0 bases and J by 10 bases, with 10 bases between the two germline ends. The CDR3 spans 13 residues. CDR3 in amino acids: CASSLAGPYEQFF. The DNA for the CDR3 is TGTGCCAGCAGCTTAGCGGGGCCCTACGAGCAGTTCTTC.

The genes are TRBV5-8 and TRBJ2-7; weak D call: TRBD2 (5 bases). The V gene's germline CDR1 is SGHTS and CDR2 YDEGEE. V shed 2 bases and J shed 4 bases, with 7 bases lying between them. CDR3 length: 12 residues. The CDR3 nucleotides are TGTGCCAGCAGCTTTTCGGGGTACGAGCAGTACGTC. Translating it yields CASSFSGYEQYV.

V and J are TRBV29-1 and TRBJ2-7; tentative D call: TRBD2 (6 bases). Trimming cost V 4 bases and J 5 bases, with 18 bases left between them. CDR1 SQVTM and CDR2 ANQGSEA come from the germline V gene. This CDR3 spans 14 amino acids. The CDR3 nucleotides read TGCAGCGTTGCTTCGGCGGGAAGGGGAAACGAGCAGTACTTC. Its translation: CSVASAGRGNEQYF.

This chain links TRBV11-3 with TRBJ2-5; 7 bases are a match to TRBD1. This CDR3 has 11 amino acids. The junction had 4 bases not matched to a gene; V was cut back by 6 bases and J by 9 bases. Per the germline V gene, CDR1 is SGHNT and CDR2 is YENEEA. In DNA form, the CDR3 reads TGTGCCAGCAGAGGGGGCCTTTCCCAGTACTTC. Protein sequence: CASRGGLSQYF.

V and J are TRBV27 and TRBJ1-2, with TRBD1 matching over 9 bases. The CDR3 loop spans 14 amino acids. V shed 8 bases and J 3 bases; nucleotides not matched to a gene: 7. In germline, CDR1 is MNHEY, CDR2 SMNVEV (reference sequence). This chain's CDR3 is CASSAGTGYYGYTF. The CDR3 nucleotides read TGTGCCAGCTCCGCCGGGACAGGGTACTATGGCTACACCTTC.